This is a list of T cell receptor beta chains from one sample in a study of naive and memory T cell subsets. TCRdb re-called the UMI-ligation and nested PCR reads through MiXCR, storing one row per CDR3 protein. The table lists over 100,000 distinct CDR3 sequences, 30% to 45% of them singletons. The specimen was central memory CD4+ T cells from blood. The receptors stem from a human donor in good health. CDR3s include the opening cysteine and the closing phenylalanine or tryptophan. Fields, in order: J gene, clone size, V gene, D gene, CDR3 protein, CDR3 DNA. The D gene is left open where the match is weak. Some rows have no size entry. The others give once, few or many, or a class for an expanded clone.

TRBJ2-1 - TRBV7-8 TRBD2 CASSFPGGHNEQFF TGTGCCAGCAGCTTTCCGGGGGGTCACAATGAGCAGTTCTTC
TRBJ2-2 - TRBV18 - CASSQARTMNTGELFF TGTGCCAGCTCACAGGCCAGGACAATGAACACCGGGGAGCTGTTTTTT
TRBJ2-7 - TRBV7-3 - CASSPQGQFYEQYF TGTGCCAGCAGCCCCCAAGGGCAGTTTTACGAGCAGTACTTC
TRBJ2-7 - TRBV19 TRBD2 CASSLTSDYEQYF TGTGCCAGTAGCCTCACTAGCGACTACGAGCAGTACTTC
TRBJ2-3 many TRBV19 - CASSSRPSLTDTQYF TGTGCCAGTAGTTCGCGTCCGAGTCTAACAGATACGCAGTATTTT
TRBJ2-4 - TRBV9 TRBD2 CASSVGEREENIQYF TGTGCCAGCAGCGTAGGCGAGCGGGAGGAAAACATTCAGTACTTC
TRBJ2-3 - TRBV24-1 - CATSSIPQGLGTDTQYF TGTGCCACCAGTTCTATACCCCAGGGTTTGGGCACAGATACGCAGTATTTT
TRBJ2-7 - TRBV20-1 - CSARQGFFHEQYF TGCAGTGCTAGACAGGGTTTTTTCCACGAGCAGTACTTC
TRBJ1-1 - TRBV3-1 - CASSQGLRTVNAEAFF TGTGCCAGCAGCCAAGGGCTCAGGACAGTTAACGCTGAAGCTTTCTTT
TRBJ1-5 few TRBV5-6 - CASSQTGTSNQPQHF TGTGCCAGCAGCCAGACCGGGACTAGCAATCAGCCCCAGCATTTT
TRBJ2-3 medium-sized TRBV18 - CASSLALSRQDTQYF TGTGCCAGCTCACTCGCCCTGTCTCGTCAAGATACGCAGTATTTT
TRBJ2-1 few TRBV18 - CASSSGLEQFF TGTGCCAGCTCATCGGGACTCGAGCAGTTCTTC
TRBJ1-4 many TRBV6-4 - CARGTAWGTWLFF TGTGCCAGGGGGACGGCATGGGGGACTTGGCTGTTTTTT
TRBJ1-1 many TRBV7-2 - CASSLQGRSSAFF TGTGCCAGCAGCTTACAGGGACGTTCCTCAGCTTTCTTT
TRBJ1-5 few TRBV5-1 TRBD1 CASSLTAGGEQPQHF TGCGCCAGCAGCTTGACGGCAGGGGGCGAACAGCCCCAGCATTTT
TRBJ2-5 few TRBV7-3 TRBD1 CASSLGQADQETQYF TGTGCCAGCAGCTTAGGACAGGCCGACCAAGAGACCCAGTACTTC
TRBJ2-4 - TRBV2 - CASSEIGVGDSDIQYF TGTGCCAGCAGTGAAATTGGGGTAGGGGATTCGGACATTCAGTACTTC
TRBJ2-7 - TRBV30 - CACGYSGASEQYF TGTGCCTGCGGTTATAGTGGGGCGAGCGAGCAGTACTTC
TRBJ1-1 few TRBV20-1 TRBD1 CSAKTGPTLGAFF TGCAGTGCAAAGACAGGGCCAACCCTGGGAGCTTTCTTT
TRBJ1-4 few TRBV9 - CASSVEGSWGKLFF TGTGCCAGCAGCGTCGAGGGCAGTTGGGGAAAACTGTTTTTT
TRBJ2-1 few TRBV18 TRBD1 CASSPRTGDYNEQFF TGTGCCAGCTCACCGAGGACAGGGGACTACAATGAGCAGTTCTTC
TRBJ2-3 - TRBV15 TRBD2 CATSSAGGSTDTQYF TGTGCCACCAGCAGTGCGGGAGGGAGCACAGATACGCAGTATTTT
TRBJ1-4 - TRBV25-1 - CASSDWGRDEKLFF TGTGCCAGCAGTGATTGGGGGCGCGATGAAAAACTGTTTTTT
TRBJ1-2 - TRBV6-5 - CASSLSRDRGGYGYTF TGTGCCAGCAGCTTGAGCCGGGATCGTGGGGGCTATGGCTACACCTTC
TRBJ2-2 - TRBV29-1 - CSVQNTGELFF TGCAGCGTACAGAACACCGGGGAGCTGTTTTTT
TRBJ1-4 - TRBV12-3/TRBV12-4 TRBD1 CASSWTGLKNEKLFF TGTGCCAGCAGTTGGACAGGGCTTAAGAATGAAAAACTGTTTTTT
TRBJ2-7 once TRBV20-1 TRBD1 CSALRQGARYEQYF TGCAGTGCTCTAAGACAGGGGGCACGTTACGAGCAGTACTTC
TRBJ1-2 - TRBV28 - CASLEGRGGYTF TGTGCCAGCCTCGAGGGCCGGGGTGGCTACACCTTC
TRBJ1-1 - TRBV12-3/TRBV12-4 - CASSLSGDGTEAFF TGTGCCAGCAGTTTATCCGGGGATGGCACTGAAGCTTTCTTT
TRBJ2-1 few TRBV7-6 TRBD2 CASSPVAGGEQFF TGTGCCAGCAGCCCAGTAGCGGGAGGTGAGCAGTTCTTC
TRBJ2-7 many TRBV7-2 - CASSLLHSSYEQYF TGTGCCAGCAGCTTATTGCACAGCTCCTACGAGCAGTACTTC
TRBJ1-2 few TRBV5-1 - CASSSSSYGYTF TGCGCCAGCAGCTCCAGCAGTTATGGCTACACCTTC
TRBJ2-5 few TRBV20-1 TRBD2 CSARPRLAWVVTQYF TGCAGTGCTAGACCTCGACTAGCTTGGGTAGTGACCCAGTACTTC
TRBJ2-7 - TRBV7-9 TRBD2 CASSMSGRASSEQYF TGTGCCAGCAGTATGAGCGGGAGGGCCTCGAGCGAGCAGTACTTC
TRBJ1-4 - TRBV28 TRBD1 CASSLRQGREKLFF TGTGCCAGCAGTTTACGACAGGGGAGGGAAAAACTGTTTTTT
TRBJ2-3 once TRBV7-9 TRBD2 CASSPRTSEDTQYF TGTGCCAGCAGCCCCCGGACTAGCGAAGATACGCAGTATTTT
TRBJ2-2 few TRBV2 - CASRRGIALGGELFF TGTGCCAGCAGACGTGGGATAGCCCTCGGCGGGGAGCTGTTTTTT
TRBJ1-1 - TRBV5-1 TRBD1 CASSSQGAGTEAFF TGCGCCAGCAGCTCACAGGGGGCCGGCACTGAAGCTTTCTTT
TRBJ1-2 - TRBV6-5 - CASSYSGGVQGYTF TGTGCCAGCAGTTACTCGGGGGGCGTTCAAGGCTACACCTTC
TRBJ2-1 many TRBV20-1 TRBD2 CSASASGRRNEQFF TGCAGTGCTAGTGCTAGCGGGAGGCGCAATGAGCAGTTCTTC
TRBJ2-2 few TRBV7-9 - CASSLAQGGNTGELFF TGTGCCAGCAGCTTAGCTCAGGGAGGCAACACCGGGGAGCTGTTTTTT
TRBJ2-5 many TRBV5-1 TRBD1 CASSFGQAIQETQYF TGCGCCAGCAGCTTCGGACAGGCCATTCAAGAGACCCAGTACTTC
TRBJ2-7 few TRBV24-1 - CATSQGPYEQYF TGTGCCACCAGCCAGGGTCCCTACGAGCAGTACTTC
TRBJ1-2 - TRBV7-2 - CASSLSETNYGYTF TGTGCCAGCAGCTTATCCGAGACTAACTATGGCTACACCTTC
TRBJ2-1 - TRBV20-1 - CSATQLTGRDNEQFF TGCAGTGCAACCCAACTGACAGGGAGGGACAATGAGCAGTTCTTC
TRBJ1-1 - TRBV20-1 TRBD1 CSAKKQRGRDTEAFF TGCAGTGCTAAGAAGCAGAGGGGGCGGGACACTGAAGCTTTCTTT
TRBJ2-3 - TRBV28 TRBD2 CASSAPTSGQDTQYF TGTGCCAGCAGTGCCCCGACTAGCGGCCAAGATACGCAGTATTTT
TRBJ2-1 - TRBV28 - CASSSLPWLRDF TGTGCCAGCAGTTCCCTGCCGTGGCTGAGGGACTTC
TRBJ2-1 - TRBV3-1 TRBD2 CASSRGASGLYNEQFF TGTGCCAGCAGCAGAGGGGCTAGCGGGCTATACAATGAGCAGTTCTTC
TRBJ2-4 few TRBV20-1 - CSASNIPLDGLAKNIQYF TGCAGTGCTAGTAATATTCCTCTTGATGGTCTAGCCAAAAACATTCAGTACTTC
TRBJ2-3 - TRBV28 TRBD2 CASWTSGRRSDTQYF TGTGCCTCATGGACTAGCGGGAGGAGGTCAGATACGCAGTATTTT
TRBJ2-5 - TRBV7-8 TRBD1 CASSPTQGRRETQYF TGTGCCAGCAGCCCCACACAGGGGCGCAGGGAGACCCAGTACTTC
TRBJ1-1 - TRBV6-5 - CASGVVGTHTEAFF TGTGCCAGCGGGGTAGTTGGGACGCACACTGAAGCTTTCTTT